This TCR beta chain was profiled in a study of identical twins. CDR3 size: 14 residues. V dropped 3 bases and J dropped 8 bases, with 17 bases sitting between them. Looked up from germline, CDR1 is SGDLS and CDR2 is YYNGEE. This clonotype turned up a few times. TCRdb fed the 5' RACE reads into MiXCR, producing one record per CDR3 protein. The profile shows more than 350,000 distinct CDR3 sequences, roughly 9% of them singletons. The TCR sequence derives from a woman between 45 and 60 years old in good health. The chain employs TRBV9 and TRBJ1-2, with unresolved D. The sample consisted of naive T cells sorted from blood. CDR3 amino acids: CASSAAGSPMGYTF. Here the CDR3 DNA reads TGTGCCAGCAGCGCCGCGGGCTCCCCTATGGGCTACACCTTC.